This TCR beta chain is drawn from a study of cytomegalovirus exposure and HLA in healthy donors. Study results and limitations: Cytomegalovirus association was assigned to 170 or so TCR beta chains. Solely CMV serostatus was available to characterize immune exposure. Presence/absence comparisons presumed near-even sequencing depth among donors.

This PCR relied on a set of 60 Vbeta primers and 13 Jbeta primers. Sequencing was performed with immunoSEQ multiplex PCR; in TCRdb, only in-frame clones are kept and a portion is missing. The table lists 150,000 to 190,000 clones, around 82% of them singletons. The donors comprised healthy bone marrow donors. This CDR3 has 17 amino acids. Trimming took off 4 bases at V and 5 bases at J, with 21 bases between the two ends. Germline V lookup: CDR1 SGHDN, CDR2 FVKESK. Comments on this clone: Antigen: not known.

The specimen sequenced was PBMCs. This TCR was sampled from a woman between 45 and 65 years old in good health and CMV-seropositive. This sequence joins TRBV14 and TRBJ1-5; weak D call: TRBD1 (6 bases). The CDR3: CASSPPPQAGADQPQHF. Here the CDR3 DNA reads TGTGCCAGCAGCCCTCCCCCCCAGGCAGGGGCTGATCAGCCCCAGCATTTT.